The 9 T cell receptor beta chains presented below share a single source sample, sequenced in a study of vaccination and CD4 T cells after COVID-19. With the Oncomine TCR Beta short-read assay, DNA from cultured CD4+ T cells was sequenced. TCRdb used MiXCR to reprocess the PCR reads, holding one entry per CDR3 protein. The repertoire holds 9,500 to 15,000 distinct CDR3 sequences, with 38% as singletons. These receptors have no known antigen. As for treatment: approximately nine-day PBMC culture with coronavirus spike peptide pools or control peptides (ViraFEST assay). The sample comprised cultured CD4+ T cells from blood. These receptors all stem from a human donor with COVID-19.

The chain is built from TRBV5-1 and TRBJ2-7; 8 bases fit TRBD1. The CDR3 has 14 residues. V trimming: 7 bases; J trimming: 6 bases; junction bases outside the gene matches: 12. Germline CDR1 reads SGHRS; CDR2 reads YFSETQ. CDR3 amino acids: CASGHGQGRTEQYF. The CDR3 DNA follows: TGCGCCAGCGGCCATGGACAGGGCAGAACCGAGCAGTACTTC.

The J gene is TRBJ2-7, the V gene TRBV6-1; tentatively, D is TRBD1 (6 bases). Trimming removed 5 bases from V and 6 bases from J, with 20 bases in between. The CDR3 length is 15 residues. In germline, CDR1 is MNHNS, CDR2 SASEGT. CDR3 sequence reads: CASSRDTGMIGEQYF. The CDR3 DNA sequence: TGTGCCAGCAGTCGTGATACAGGGATGATCGGCGAGCAGTACTTC.

This clonotype was recorded a few times. CDR3 bases: TGTGCCAGCAGCTCACCGACAGCCCCTAGCTCCCTGGACACTGAAGCTTTCTTT. Amino acids: CASSSPTAPSSLDTEAFF. The genes are TRBV7-9 and TRBJ1-1; D may be TRBD1 (5 bases). With 4 bases removed from V and 3 bases from J, the gap between germline ends came to 24 bases. Germline CDR1 reads SEHNR; CDR2 reads FQNEAQ (reference sequence). The CDR3 is 18 residues long. Supplemented by reference TRBV7-9 and TRBJ1-1, the full variable domain reads DTGVSQNPRHKITKRGQNVTFRCDPISEHNRLYWYRQTLGQGPEFLTYFQNEAQLEKSRLLSDRFSAERPKGSFSTLEIQRTEQGDSAMYLCASSSPTAPSSLDTEAFFGQGTRLTVV.

The V call is TRBV6-2 or TRBV6-3, the J call TRBJ1-6, with D unclear. The CDR3 has 14 residues. The germline V gene encodes CDR1 MNHEY and CDR2 SVGEGT. Trimming left V 6 bases short and J 2 bases short, with 8 bases between. DNA of the CDR3: TGTGCCAGCAGCACCATACCCTATAATTCACCCCTCCACTTT. Protein: CASSTIPYNSPLHF.

This clonotype has more than one count but fewer than ten. J is TRBJ1-1 and V is TRBV7-2; unclear D gene. The CDR3 is 14 amino acids. Per germline, CDR1 SGHTA and CDR2 FQGNSA. Deletions cut 3 bases from V and 1 base from J, with 9 bases between. Here the CDR3 reads CASSLEPENTEAFF. The CDR3 DNA reads as TGTGCCAGCAGCTTGGAGCCGGAGAACACTGAAGCTTTCTTT.

V and J are TRBV20-1 and TRBJ2-6; TRBD2 aligns across 9 bases. The CDR3 spans 16 residues. J gave up 4 bases and V 7 bases, and 11 bases lay outside the gene matches. CDR1 is DFQATT and CDR2 is SNEGSKA in the germline V gene (reference sequence). CDR3 region: CSGRRGLASGANVLTF. The DNA for the CDR3 is TGCAGTGGGAGACGGGGACTAGCTTCAGGGGCCAACGTCCTGACTTTC.

This chain connects TRBV7-9 to TRBJ2-7, with D perhaps given as TRBD1 or TRBD2 (5 bases each). V dropped 4 bases and J dropped 4 bases, with 8 bases sitting between them. Germline loops: CDR1 SEHNR, CDR2 FQNEAQ (reference sequence). The CDR3 sequence is 12 residues long. The CDR3 bases are TGTGCCAGCAGCTGGGACGGTTACGAGCAGTACTTC. Protein sequence: CASSWDGYEQYF. Supplemented by reference TRBV7-9 and TRBJ2-7, the full variable domain reads DTGVSQNPRHKITKRGQNVTFRCDPISEHNRLYWYRQTLGQGPEFLTYFQNEAQLEKSRLLSDRFSAERPKGSFSTLEIQRTEQGDSAMYLCASSWDGYEQYFGPGTRLTVT.

In this sample, this clonotype turned up a few times. The rearrangement joins TRBV6-2 or TRBV6-3 to TRBJ1-2; no definite D call. Trimming took 7 bases from V and 2 from J, leaving 11 bases between them. The germline gives CDR1 MNHEY, CDR2 SVGEGT. The CDR3 is 13 residues long. The CDR3 region has the DNA TGTGCCAGCACCGATACACCGAACTATGGCTACACCTTC. This sequence encodes CASTDTPNYGYTF.

The sample holds one count of this clonotype. CDR3: CASSPHQGGNQPQHF. The CDR3 bases are TGTGCCAGCAGCCCCCACCAGGGTGGCAATCAGCCCCAGCATTTT. The rearrangement links TRBV6-1 to TRBJ1-5; the D gene is possibly TRBD1 (5 bases). CDR1 is MNHNS and CDR2 is SASEGT in the germline V gene. The CDR3 sequence is 15 residues long. The germline V and J ends were trimmed by 6 bases and 2 bases, with 14 bases remaining between them.